This T cell receptor (beta chain) was retrieved from a study of shared clonotypes between healthy human individuals. Study-level results: Researchers found naive subsets generally carried larger estimated richness than memory subsets.

In regard to this clone: As yet, its antigen is unknown.

With 2 bases clipped from V and 5 bases from J, the junction kept 5 bases outside the gene matches. The CDR3 loop spans 14 amino acids. Germline loops: CDR1 SGHRS, CDR2 YFSETQ. Repertoires were generated with immunoSEQ multiplex PCR, while TCRdb's copy carries only in-frame clones and drops some. The sample lists approximately 1.4 million clones; 95% to 99% were seen once. This clonotype originated in a man younger than 45 in good health. The chain links TRBV5-1 to TRBJ2-7; 9 positions agree with TRBD2. Sequenced material: naive CD4+ T cells sorted from blood. As for subset: CD45RA+ positively selected. This CDR3 reads CASSFPGLADEQYF. In nucleotides, the CDR3 is TGCGCCAGCAGCTTTCCGGGACTAGCTGACGAGCAGTACTTC.